Listed here are 5 T cell receptor beta chains from one sample, sequenced in a study of T cell responses to AZD1222 COVID-19 vaccine. Data came from immunoSEQ multiplex PCR; TCRdb stores just in-frame clones and leaves some out. The sample shows 93,000 or so clones, 80% to 90% of them seen only once. Material: peripheral blood, obtained on day 0 of AZD1222 vaccination. These receptors all stem from an adult in good health.

The chain couples TRBV3-1 (or the pseudogene TRBV3-2) to TRBJ1-2; D might be TRBD1 (6 bases). In germline, CDR1 is LGHDT, CDR2 YNNKEL (reference sequence). V gave up 4 bases and J gave up 5 bases, with 14 bases separating them. The CDR3 contains 14 residues. DNA of the CDR3: TGTGCCAGCAGCCTGGGGGCCTCACTATATGGCTACACCTTC. Its translation: CASSLGASLYGYTF.

V gene TRBV7-9 combines with J gene TRBJ1-1; possibly TRBD1 for D (5 bases). The CDR3 sequence is 14 residues long. In germline, CDR1 is SEHNR, CDR2 FQNEAQ (reference sequence). V was clipped by 3 bases and J by 1 base, with 9 bases between them. The DNA for the CDR3 is TGTGCCAGCAGCTTGCAACAGGAGAACACTGAAGCTTTCTTT. Translation gives CASSLQQENTEAFF.

The rearrangement joins TRBV6-2 or TRBV6-3 to TRBJ2-2, with D possibly being TRBD1 or TRBD2 (6 bases each). CDR3 size: 14 residues. Germline CDR1 MNHEY, CDR2 SVGEGT. V was trimmed by 4 bases and J by 4 bases, leaving 10 bases between them. This CDR3 reads CASSSGALTGELFF. Here the CDR3 DNA reads TGTGCCAGCAGTTCGGGGGCCCTCACCGGGGAGCTGTTTTTT.

This clone appeared once. The gene calls are TRBV5-1 and TRBJ1-5; D might be TRBD1 (5 bases). The CDR3 length is 14 residues. The germline V gene has CDR1 SGHRS and CDR2 YFSETQ. V lost 5 bases to trimming and J lost 3 bases, with 12 bases between them. CDR3 sequence reads: CASSPDTNNQPQHF. Written as DNA, the CDR3 is TGCGCCAGCAGTCCGGACACAAACAATCAGCCCCAGCATTTT.

The rearrangement links TRBV6-1 to TRBJ1-3; unclear D gene. The ends were cut back, 4 bases at V and 0 bases at J, with 13 bases in the middle. The CDR3 consists of 16 residues. Germline-derived CDR1 and CDR2 are MNHNS and SASEGT. CDR3 residues: CASSAQKTVSGNTIYF. The CDR3 nucleotides read TGTGCCAGCAGTGCACAAAAGACCGTCTCTGGAAACACCATATATTTT.